Below, 9 T cell receptor beta chains from the same sample are listed, as sequenced in a study of CD8 T cells in Susac syndrome. With random hexamers, roughly 0.45 to 1 ug RNA was reverse transcribed. MiXCR was run by TCRdb on the immunoSEQ multiplex PCR reads, yielding one entry per CDR3 protein. The sample holds hundreds of thousands of distinct CDR3 sequences, about 95% seen once. Input material: CD4+ T cells from PBMCs. All receptors derive from a human donor with multiple sclerosis.

J is TRBJ2-5 and V is TRBV3-1; 9 nucleotides line up with TRBD2. The germline CDR1 and CDR2 sequences are LGHDT and YNNKEL (reference sequence). The CDR3 totals 14 residues. V lost 5 bases, J lost 5 bases, and 6 bases stayed unmatched. CDR3 nucleotide sequence: TGTGCCAGCAGCGCAAGCGGGGGGCGGGAGACCCAGTACTTC. This codes for CASSASGGRETQYF.

This sequence joins TRBV7-3 and TRBJ2-1; 11 nucleotides match TRBD2. The germline gives CDR1 SGHTA, CDR2 FQGTGA. The CDR3 runs 15 residues. V was clipped by 5 bases and J by 6 bases; unmatched bases: 6. CDR3 sequence reads: CASSPSGGMGNEQFF. CDR3 DNA: TGTGCCAGCAGCCCTAGCGGGGGGATGGGCAATGAGCAGTTCTTC.

This chain joins TRBV6-5 and TRBJ2-7, with D possibly called TRBD1 or TRBD2 (5 bases each). Trimming cost V 2 bases and J 6 bases, with 14 bases left between them. Germline values: CDR1 MNHEY, CDR2 SVGAGI. CDR3 length: 14 residues. CDR3 region: CASSYARGRGEQYF. The CDR3 nucleotides are TGTGCCAGCAGTTACGCGAGGGGCCGAGGCGAGCAGTACTTC.

The chain combines TRBV29-1 with TRBJ1-5; no reliable D call. The CDR3 is made up of 14 amino acids. Trimming left V 4 bases short and J 0 bases short, with 10 bases between. Germline V CDR1 and CDR2: SQVTM, ANQGSEA. The CDR3 protein is CSVGATNSNQPQHF. The CDR3 DNA reads TGCAGCGTTGGGGCCACAAATAGCAATCAGCCCCAGCATTTT.

The V gene is TRBV30, the J gene TRBJ2-3, with D tentatively TRBD2 (5 bases). Germline V gene data show CDR1 as GTSNPN and CDR2 as SVGIG (reference sequence). Trimming took off 4 bases at V and 1 base at J, with 12 bases between the two ends. This CDR3 has 14 residues. CDR3: CAWTRPRGTDTQYF. In DNA, the CDR3 is TGTGCCTGGACCCGACCGAGGGGCACAGATACGCAGTATTTT.

The V and J genes are TRBV2 and TRBJ1-5; 7 bases are a match to TRBD1. Germline loops: CDR1 SNHLY, CDR2 FYNNEI. V trimming: 4 bases; J trimming: 9 bases; junction bases outside the gene matches: 15. The CDR3 contains 16 residues. In DNA, the CDR3 is TGTGCCAGCAGTGGCGGGGCAGGGGGAGTTTCCTGGCCCCAGCATTTT. This gives the protein CASSGGAGGVSWPQHF.

Only one count was recorded for this clonotype. This chain connects TRBV6-2 or TRBV6-3 to TRBJ2-2; D is unresolved. Trimming left V 4 bases short and J 6 bases short, with 9 bases between. CDR1 and CDR2 (germline): MNHEY, SVGEGT. This CDR3 comprises 13 residues. The CDR3 reads CASSSLLAGELFF. The CDR3 DNA reads as TGTGCCAGCAGTTCCCTTTTAGCCGGGGAGCTGTTTTTT.

V and J are TRBV6-5 and TRBJ1-4; the match to TRBD1 covers 8 bases. CDR1 is MNHEY, CDR2 SVGAGI, per germline. V lost 6 bases to trimming and J lost 1 base; unmatched junction nucleotides: 4. This CDR3 contains 15 residues. In nucleotides, the CDR3 is TGTGCCAGCAGGGACACAGGGGGAACTAATGAAAAACTGTTTTTT. It encodes CASRDTGGTNEKLFF.

V and J are TRBV29-1 and TRBJ1-1; maybe TRBD1 (5 bases). The V and J ends lost 7 bases and 1 base respectively, with 22 bases between them. Germline CDR1 SQVTM, CDR2 ANQGSEA. CDR3 length: 16 amino acids. Here the CDR3 reads CSGALGRGRTNTEAFF. For the CDR3, the DNA is TGCAGCGGGGCCCTTGGGAGGGGCCGAACGAACACTGAAGCTTTCTTT.